This TCR beta chain was sequenced in a study of T cells in Graves' hyperthyroidism and ophthalmopathy. Study-wide results and caveats: Blood also contained most expanded thyroid clonotypes above 0.001.

CDR1 and CDR2 (germline): MGHRA, YSYEKL. This CDR3 is built from 14 residues. The V gene lost 3 bases and the J gene lost 2 bases, with 9 bases spanning the gap. Comments on this clonotype: Antigen unknown.

RNA transcripts gave rise to amplified TCR beta CDR3 regions. The study used the HTBI primer set for a first-round RT-PCR of the TCR CDR3. TCRdb re-called the multiplex PCR reads through MiXCR, storing one row per CDR3 protein. This repertoire shows about 420,000 distinct CDR3 sequences, around 16% found once; its top ten account for 7.7%. Graves' hyperthyroidism is called stable when ophthalmopathy does not progress within 18 months. The diagnostic basis comprised clinical symptoms, serum thyroxine and TRAb, thyroid ultrasound and orbital computed tomography. A roughly 9.1 ml volume of fresh peripheral blood provided the PBMCs.

The sequence derives from a woman younger than 35 with Graves' hyperthyroidism. The chain employs TRBV4-1 and TRBJ2-3, with no clear D. Specimen: blood. CDR3 amino acids: CASSQGWLTDTQYF. CDR3 DNA: TGCGCCAGCAGCCAGGGATGGCTCACAGATACGCAGTATTTT.